This T cell receptor (beta chain) derives from a study of blood T cells in healthy people across ages. Per the germline V gene, CDR1 is SGDLS and CDR2 is YYNGEE. Trimming took off 3 bases at V and 0 bases at J, with 12 bases between the two ends. The CDR3 is made up of 15 amino acids. Using a J-beta primer mix together with a sample-barcoded 5' primer, a second PCR was run for roughly 6 to 12 cycles. Each cDNA molecule carried a tag from a template-switch adaptor that contained 12 random nucleotides. TCRdb processed the 5' RACE reads anew with MiXCR; each CDR3 protein has one entry. The sample consists of 600,000 or so distinct CDR3 sequences, 20% to 25% of them appearing once. Staff drew 8 to 10 milliliters of peripheral blood from each donor. The table lists this clonotype with a few counts. The antigen remains undetermined. Study observations and caveats: It was found that TCR beta diversity correlated strongly with the percentage of naive T cells.

The chain combines TRBV9 with TRBJ1-1; possibly TRBD1 for D (5 bases). This sequence was found in a man between 65 and 80 years old in good health. Sequences were obtained from blood. CDR3 sequence: CASSGRGGLNTEAFF. In DNA, the CDR3 is TGTGCCAGCAGCGGACGGGGGGGGTTGAACACTGAAGCTTTCTTT.